Each of the 28 T cell receptor beta chains below was sequenced from the same sample in a study of memory CD4+ T cells and cytomegalovirus serostatus. The sort gate was single viable CD3+CD4+CD8-CD45RO+ cells for memory CD4+ T cells. Sequencing was performed with immunoSEQ multiplex PCR; in TCRdb, only in-frame clones are kept and a portion is missing. The sample lists some 87,000 clones; about four fifths were seen once. Sequences were obtained from memory CD4+ T cells from blood. Receptors originate from an adult in good health and CMV-seropositive.

This clone was observed a few times. The chain carries TRBV9 and TRBJ2-1; 7 bases line up with TRBD2. The CDR3 consists of 15 residues. Looked up from germline, CDR1 is SGDLS and CDR2 is YYNGEE. V lost 2 bases and J lost 4; bases outside the gene matches: 6. The CDR3 bases are TGTGCCAGCAGCGTTGGCCTAGCGGAATACAATGAGCAGTTCTTC. Translating it yields CASSVGLAEYNEQFF. Full variable domain (outside the CDR3, taken from reference TRBV9 and TRBJ2-1): DSGVTQTPKHLITATGQRVTLRCSPRSGDLSVYWYQQSLDQGLQFLIQYYNGEERAKGNILERFSAQQFPDLHSELNLSSLELGDSALYFCASSVGLAEYNEQFFGPGTRLTVL.

The rearrangement joins TRBV7-9 to TRBJ2-7; 9 nucleotides match TRBD1. V shed 7 bases, J shed 2 bases, and the junction held 12 bases outside the gene matches. Germline-derived CDR1 and CDR2 are SEHNR and FQNEAQ (reference sequence). The CDR3 runs to 16 residues. CDR3 sequence: CASTSQGAIKAYEQYF. The CDR3 bases are TGTGCCAGCACTTCACAGGGGGCGATTAAAGCCTACGAGCAGTACTTC.

V gene TRBV30 combines with J gene TRBJ2-3; maybe TRBD2 (6 bases). This CDR3 is 13 amino acids long. Deletions cut 0 bases from V and 4 bases from J, with 8 bases between. Per germline, CDR1 GTSNPN and CDR2 SVGIG (reference sequence). The CDR3 here is CAWSVGGPDTQYF. CDR3 DNA sequence: TGTGCCTGGAGTGTGGGGGGACCAGATACGCAGTATTTT.

The chain links TRBV28 to TRBJ1-2; D is perhaps TRBD1 (6 bases). V lost 5 bases and J lost 1, with 14 bases in between. This CDR3 contains 15 residues. Germline CDR1 is MDHEN and CDR2 is SYDVKM. CDR3 in amino acids: CASSLQGKGNYGYTF. DNA for the CDR3: TGTGCCAGCAGTCTACAGGGAAAGGGTAACTATGGCTACACCTTC.

In its sample, this clone was seen a few times. Other DNA variants within this sample encode the same CDR3. The chain is built from TRBV2 and TRBJ2-3, with D perhaps assigned TRBD1 or TRBD2 (6 bases each). The CDR3 contains 14 residues. The germline gives CDR1 SNHLY, CDR2 FYNNEI. Between the trimmed V and J ends, which lost 4 bases and 3 bases, there was a span of 11 bases. For the CDR3, the DNA is TGTGCCAGCAGTGGGCAGGGGAGGACAGATACGCAGTATTTT. Translated: CASSGQGRTDTQYF.

The rearrangement links TRBV6-1 to TRBJ2-5; D uncertain. Germline-derived CDR1 and CDR2 are MNHNS and SASEGT. Trimming removed 6 bases at V and 1 base at J, with 9 bases between. This CDR3 is built from 13 residues. The CDR3 here is CASRTGVQETQYF. The CDR3 DNA is TGTGCCAGCAGGACTGGCGTCCAAGAGACCCAGTACTTC.

The rearrangement links TRBV5-1 to TRBJ2-1, with 7 nucleotides matching TRBD2. J lost 6 bases, V lost 0 bases, and 6 bases had no gene match. Germline lookup yields CDR1 SGHRS and CDR2 YFSETQ. The CDR3 covers 15 residues. CDR3 bases: TGCGCCAGCAGCTTGGATGGCGGGAGTCCCAATGAGCAGTTCTTC. It codes for CASSLDGGSPNEQFF.

The rearrangement joins TRBV28 to TRBJ2-3, with 8 bases that match TRBD2. The CDR3 contains 14 residues. J gave up 4 bases and V 6 bases, and 6 bases lay outside the gene matches. Germline V gene data show CDR1 as MDHEN and CDR2 as SYDVKM. The CDR3 DNA sequence: TGTGCCAGCAGCCGGACTAGCAACGCAGATACGCAGTATTTT. It codes for CASSRTSNADTQYF.

This chain links TRBV5-1 with TRBJ2-2; D unclear. This CDR3 spans 16 amino acids. V shed 0 bases and J shed 5 bases, with 14 bases lying between them. The germline gives CDR1 SGHRS, CDR2 YFSETQ. The CDR3 reads CASSLVSGSPTGELFF. DNA of the CDR3: TGCGCCAGCAGCTTGGTTTCCGGCTCGCCAACCGGGGAGCTGTTTTTT.

The rearrangement uses TRBV28 and TRBJ2-3; 9 nucleotides align to TRBD1. CDR3 length: 16 residues. Germline lookup yields CDR1 MDHEN and CDR2 SYDVKM. V dropped 6 bases and J dropped 3; count of bases not matched to a gene: 10. CDR3 protein: CASSLNGQGKTDTQYF. For the CDR3, the DNA is TGTGCCAGCAGCCTGAACGGACAGGGGAAAACAGATACGCAGTATTTT.

V usage is TRBV27 and J usage is TRBJ2-3; 9 positions match TRBD2. Losses at the gene ends were 6 bases for V and 5 bases for J; bases not matched to a gene: 9. This CDR3 region has 15 residues. Looked up from germline, CDR1 is MNHEY and CDR2 is SMNVEV (reference sequence). Here the CDR3 reads CASSRGRTSEDTQYF. In nucleotides, the CDR3 is TGTGCCAGCAGCAGGGGAAGGACTAGCGAAGATACGCAGTATTTT.

The V gene is TRBV5-5, the J gene TRBJ2-7, with TRBD1 identical over 7 bases. Germline loops: CDR1 SGHKS, CDR2 YYEKEE (reference sequence). The CDR3 covers 14 residues. V lost 4 bases, J lost 6 bases, and 10 bases stayed unmatched. The chain's CDR3 is CASSRTGVPGEQYF. CDR3 sequence (DNA): TGTGCCAGCAGCAGAACAGGGGTCCCAGGCGAGCAGTACTTC. Complete variable domain (other parts from reference TRBV5-5 and TRBJ2-7): DAGVTQSPTHLIKTRGQQVTLRCSPISGHKSVSWYQQVLGQGPQFIFQYYEKEERGRGNFPDRFSARQFPNYSSELNVNALLLGDSALYLCASSRTGVPGEQYFGPGTRLTVT.

V gene TRBV29-1 combines with J gene TRBJ2-5, with a possible D match to TRBD2 (5 bases). V shed 4 bases and J shed 5 bases, with 11 bases lying between them. Germline CDR1 and CDR2: SQVTM and ANQGSEA. The CDR3 is made up of 12 amino acids. CDR3 loop: CSVAEGTETQYF. The DNA of the CDR3 is TGCAGCGTTGCCGAGGGAACGGAGACCCAGTACTTC.

The chain has TRBV6-5 and TRBJ1-5; tentatively, D is TRBD1 (5 bases). V was pared by 6 bases and J by 3 bases, with 15 bases between. The germline gives CDR1 MNHEY, CDR2 SVGAGI. The CDR3 runs 15 residues. CDR3 coding DNA: TGTGCCAGCAGGGAGGTCGGGGGAGCCAATCAGCCCCAGCATTTT. Its translation: CASREVGGANQPQHF.

This clone was recorded only once. The chain couples TRBV28 to TRBJ1-1; TRBD1 aligns across 9 bases. Germline V gives CDR1 MDHEN, CDR2 SYDVKM. CDR3 size: 15 residues. Trimming at V came to 5 bases and at J to 1 base, leaving 5 bases not matched to a gene. CDR3 sequence (DNA): TGTGCCAGCAGTCGAGGGACAGGGAAGAACACTGAAGCTTTCTTT. Its protein is CASSRGTGKNTEAFF.

The DNA of the CDR3 is TGTGCCAGCAGTGCAACAGGGCATCAGCCCCAGCATTTT. Translating it yields CASSATGHQPQHF. The V and J genes are TRBV6-1 and TRBJ1-5, with D maybe TRBD1 (6 bases). CDR3 length: 13 residues. CDR1 MNHNS and CDR2 SASEGT come from the germline V gene. Trimming shortened V by 4 bases and J by 5 bases, and 9 bases separated the two germline ends.

This chain joins TRBV19 and TRBJ1-1; D possibly corresponds to TRBD1 (5 bases). Trimming removed 5 bases from V and 8 bases from J, with 15 bases in between. In germline, CDR1 is LNHDA, CDR2 SQIVND (reference sequence). CDR3 length: 13 amino acids. The CDR3 nucleotides are TGTGCCAGTAGTTCGCGACAGTCCGCCGAAGCTTTCTTT. This sequence encodes CASSSRQSAEAFF. The whole variable domain, remainder taken from reference TRBV19 and TRBJ1-1, is DGGITQSPKYLFRKEGQNVTLSCEQNLNHDAMYWYRQDPGQGLRLIYYSQIVNDFQKGDIAEGYSVSREKKESFPLTVTSAQKNPTAFYLCASSSRQSAEAFFGQGTRLTVV.

This clone has just a few counts. The chain joins TRBV5-4 to TRBJ1-3; D remains ambiguous. V was cut by 4 bases and J by 2 bases, with 7 bases left in between. The CDR3 is 13 residues long. From germline, CDR1 is SGHNT and CDR2 YYREEE (reference sequence). The CDR3 region is CASSGAAGNTIYF. For the CDR3, the DNA is TGTGCCAGCAGCGGAGCCGCTGGAAACACCATATATTTT.

This chain connects TRBV5-1 to TRBJ2-5; D perhaps matches TRBD1 (6 bases). Germline values: CDR1 SGHRS, CDR2 YFSETQ. V lost 1 base to trimming and J lost 4 bases, with 11 bases between them. The CDR3 loop spans 14 amino acids. CDR3 region: CASSLLGGRETQYF. CDR3 DNA sequence: TGCGCCAGCAGCTTGTTAGGGGGTAGAGAGACCCAGTACTTC.

The chain employs TRBV19 and TRBJ1-4; no clear D. The CDR3 has 13 amino acids. The V gene lost 3 bases and the J gene lost 10 bases, with 12 bases spanning the gap. CDR1 is LNHDA and CDR2 is SQIVND in the germline V gene (reference sequence). CDR3 nucleotides: TGTGCCAGTAGTATTTCGATACGGGGAAAACTGTTTTTT. This encodes CASSISIRGKLFF.

Ten or more counts support this clone. The chain couples TRBV6-4 to TRBJ2-2, with TRBD1 matching 7 bases. The CDR3 spans 16 residues. Germline V gene data show CDR1 as MRHNA and CDR2 as SNTAGT. J lost 3 bases, V lost 4 bases, and 8 bases had no gene match. The CDR3, as DNA: TGTGCCAGCAGTGCGCAGGGGGATGGACACACCGGGGAGCTGTTTTTT. As protein: CASSAQGDGHTGELFF.

The rearrangement uses TRBV28 and TRBJ1-5; 7 positions match TRBD1. The J segment lost 1 base and the V segment lost 5 bases, leaving 11 bases of the junction unmatched. Germline V CDR1 and CDR2: MDHEN, SYDVKM. The CDR3 sequence is 17 residues long. In nucleotides, the CDR3 is TGTGCCAGCAGTCACAATACAGGGGCAGTCAGCAATCAGCCCCAGCATTTT. It codes for CASSHNTGAVSNQPQHF.

The gene calls are TRBV7-8 and TRBJ2-1; the D gene is possibly TRBD2 (7 bases). With 5 bases removed from V and 9 bases from J, the gap between germline ends came to 20 bases. Germline CDR1 is SGHVS and CDR2 is FQNEAQ. This CDR3 region has 15 residues. DNA of the CDR3: TGTGCCAGCAGCCTCGTTGGGGGGGCTTCAGGTGAGCAGTTCTTC. Encoded protein: CASSLVGGASGEQFF.

The CDR3 bases are TGTGCCAGCAGTTACTCCGGACAGCCCACAGATACGCAGTATTTT. Protein: CASSYSGQPTDTQYF. The V call is TRBV6-5, the J call TRBJ2-3, with D possibly being TRBD1 (6 bases). Germline lookup yields CDR1 MNHEY and CDR2 SVGAGI. The CDR3 consists of 15 residues. V was shortened by 0 bases and J by 2 bases, with 9 bases between the two germline ends.

This clone was counted a few times. The chain carries TRBV10-3 and TRBJ1-1; 8 nucleotides match TRBD1. Germline values: CDR1 ENHRY, CDR2 SYGVKD. The CDR3 runs to 12 residues. Losses at the gene ends were 10 bases for V and 3 bases for J; bases not matched to a gene: 4. The CDR3 protein is CATATGDTEAFF. CDR3 sequence (DNA): TGTGCCACCGCGACAGGGGACACTGAAGCTTTCTTT.

This clone came up a few times. This chain links TRBV15 with TRBJ1-5, with TRBD1 identical over 9 bases. CDR3 length equals 15 residues. Unmatched junction bases numbered 7, after V lost 3 bases and J lost 7 bases. The germline CDR1 and CDR2 sequences are LNHNV and YYDKDF (reference sequence). CDR3 DNA sequence: TGTGCCACCAGCAGGGATGGGGACAGGGTCCAGCCCCAGCATTTT. Protein product: CATSRDGDRVQPQHF.

The V gene is TRBV11-2, the J gene TRBJ1-5; 11 bases agree with TRBD1. With V trimmed by 3 bases and J by 4 bases, 5 bases remained unmatched. The CDR3 is 16 amino acids. Looked up from germline, CDR1 is SGHAT and CDR2 is FQNNGV. CDR3 residues: CASSFGQGARNQPQHF. The CDR3 bases are TGTGCCAGCAGCTTTGGACAGGGGGCACGGAATCAGCCCCAGCATTTT.

This chain links TRBV29-1 with TRBJ2-3, with 7 bases matching TRBD2. Trimming took 6 bases from V and 4 from J; bases not matched to a gene: 13. In germline, CDR1 is SQVTM, CDR2 ANQGSEA. The CDR3 is 15 amino acids. DNA of the CDR3: TGCAGCGTGTATAGGGCGGGAGTGATCGCAGATACGCAGTATTTT. Amino acid sequence: CSVYRAGVIADTQYF.